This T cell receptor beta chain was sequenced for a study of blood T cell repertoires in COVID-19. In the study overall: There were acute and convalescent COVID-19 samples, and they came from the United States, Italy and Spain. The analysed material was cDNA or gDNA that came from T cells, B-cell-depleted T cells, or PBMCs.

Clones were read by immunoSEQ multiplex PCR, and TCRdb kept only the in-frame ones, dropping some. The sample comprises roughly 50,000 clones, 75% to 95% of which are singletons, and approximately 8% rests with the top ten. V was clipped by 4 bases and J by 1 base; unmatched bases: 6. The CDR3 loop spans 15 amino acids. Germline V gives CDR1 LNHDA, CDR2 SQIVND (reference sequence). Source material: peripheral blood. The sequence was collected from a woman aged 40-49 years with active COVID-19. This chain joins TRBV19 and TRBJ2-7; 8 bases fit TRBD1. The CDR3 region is CASSTTGTGSYEQYF. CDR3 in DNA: TGTGCCAGTAGTACCACCGGGACAGGATCCTACGAGCAGTACTTC.